The 17 T cell receptor beta chains below come from one sample, sequenced in a study of cytotoxic CD8 clonotypes in ibrutinib-treated CLL. The protocol was immunoSEQ multiplex PCR, while the TCRdb copy is restricted to in-frame clones and leaves out a portion. The sample yields approximately 74,000 clones, 80% seen once. The source was PBMCs, collected at disease progression, from a patient treated with ibrutinib. These receptors were taken from a human donor with chronic lymphocytic leukemia.

The sample holds a few counts of this clone. The chain recombines TRBV19 with TRBJ1-2; D is unclear. The CDR3 runs to 12 residues. From germline, CDR1 is LNHDA and CDR2 SQIVND (reference sequence). The ends were cut back, 7 bases at V and 1 base at J, with 7 bases in the middle. The CDR3: CASTHDNYGYTF. CDR3 bases: TGTGCCAGTACGCATGATAACTATGGCTACACCTTC.

The V and J genes are TRBV27 and TRBJ2-7, with no clear D. The CDR3 extends over 11 amino acids. Germline CDR1 and CDR2: MNHEY and SMNVEV (reference sequence). Between the trimmed V and J ends, which lost 10 bases and 4 bases, there was a span of 11 bases. The CDR3 DNA reads TGTGCCACCAGAAAAGGGTACGAGCAGTACTTC. Amino acid sequence: CATRKGYEQYF.

The chain uses TRBV2 and TRBJ1-5; 9 bases map to TRBD1. V was pared by 6 bases and J by 7 bases, with 4 bases of the junction left unmatched. Germline V gene lookup returns CDR1 SNHLY and CDR2 FYNNEI. The length of the CDR3 is 13 residues. CDR3 sequence (DNA): TGTGCCAGCAGAAACAGGGGGCTCCAGCCCCAGCATTTT. Translated: CASRNRGLQPQHF.

The V gene is TRBV10-3, the J gene TRBJ2-5; D call uncertain. The CDR3 extends over 14 amino acids. The V gene's germline CDR1 is ENHRY and CDR2 SYGVKD. V was clipped by 1 base and J by 2 bases, with 8 bases between them. The CDR3 loop is CAISEYRTQETQYF. The CDR3 coding sequence is TGTGCCATCAGTGAGTATAGAACACAAGAGACCCAGTACTTC.

The V gene is TRBV28, the J gene TRBJ1-2; D remains unclear. Per germline, CDR1 MDHEN and CDR2 SYDVKM. V was cut by 4 bases and J by 1 base, with 22 bases left in between. The CDR3 length is 18 residues. The CDR3 reads CASSSEDWWAWDNYGYTF. The CDR3 nucleotides are TGTGCCAGCAGTTCGGAAGACTGGTGGGCTTGGGATAACTATGGCTACACCTTC.

This chain connects TRBV19 to TRBJ1-5; TRBD1 might be the D (5 bases). The germline V gene has CDR1 LNHDA and CDR2 SQIVND (reference sequence). The CDR3 has 12 residues. The V end lost 5 bases, the J end lost 6 bases, and 8 bases lay between the germline ends. In DNA form, the CDR3 reads TGTGCCAGTAGTTTCGGGACTCAGCCCCAGCATTTT. Protein sequence: CASSFGTQPQHF.

The chain has TRBV6-5 and TRBJ2-7, with a tentative D call TRBD2 (7 bases). This CDR3 has 16 residues. V lost 0 bases to trimming and J lost 2 bases, with 14 bases between them. Germline CDR1 MNHEY, CDR2 SVGAGI. CDR3 DNA: TGTGCCAGCAGTTACTCTTCGCGGGGGCGCCCCTACGAGCAGTACTTC. It translates to CASSYSSRGRPYEQYF.

This clone has only a few counts. CDR3: CASSFVPDGTYEQYF. The CDR3 DNA follows: TGCGCCAGCAGCTTCGTCCCGGACGGGACCTACGAGCAGTACTTC. The J gene is TRBJ2-7, the V gene TRBV5-1, with D perhaps matching TRBD2 (5 bases). There are 15 residues in the CDR3. Trimming removed 2 bases from V and 2 bases from J, with 14 bases in between. Looked up from germline, CDR1 is SGHRS and CDR2 is YFSETQ.

The V and J genes are TRBV7-2 and TRBJ1-2; possible D gene TRBD1, 6 bases. The V gene lost 5 bases and the J gene lost 3 bases, with 16 bases spanning the gap. The CDR3 sequence is 15 residues long. Looked up from germline, CDR1 is SGHTA and CDR2 is FQGNSA. The CDR3 sequence is CASSRANRVDYGYTF. The CDR3 nucleotides are TGTGCCAGCAGCAGAGCCAACAGGGTTGACTATGGCTACACCTTC. Looking up the rest from reference TRBV7-2 and TRBJ1-2 gives the full variable domain: GAGVSQSPSNKVTEKGKDVELRCDPISGHTALYWYRQSLGQGLEFLIYFQGNSAPDKSGLPSDRFSAERTGGSVSTLTIQRTQQEDSAVYLCASSRANRVDYGYTFGSGTRLTVV.

The chain carries TRBV2 and TRBJ1-2; the D is unclear. The ends were cut back, 7 bases at V and 4 bases at J, with 13 bases in the middle. There are 13 residues in the CDR3. Germline V lookup: CDR1 SNHLY, CDR2 FYNNEI. The chain's CDR3 is CASTTEAVYGYTF. The CDR3 bases are TGTGCCAGCACTACCGAGGCGGTCTATGGCTACACCTTC.

The table lists this clone with a few counts. The chain employs TRBV27 and TRBJ1-5; TRBD1 is a possible D gene (5 bases). The CDR3 extends over 16 amino acids. The germline gives CDR1 MNHEY, CDR2 SMNVEV (reference sequence). V was pared by 3 bases and J by 3 bases, with 15 bases between. The CDR3: CASSLGQGINNQPQHF. CDR3 sequence (DNA): TGTGCCAGCAGTTTGGGCCAGGGAATAAACAATCAGCCCCAGCATTTT.

This sequence joins TRBV5-4 and TRBJ1-4, with 8 positions matching TRBD1. The germline V gene has CDR1 SGHNT and CDR2 YYREEE (reference sequence). This CDR3 contains 16 residues. V dropped 0 bases and J dropped 3; count of bases not matched to a gene: 4. CDR3 loop: CASSLAETGANEKLFF. CDR3 coding DNA: TGTGCCAGCAGCTTGGCAGAGACAGGGGCTAATGAAAAACTGTTTTTT. Supplemented by reference TRBV5-4 and TRBJ1-4, the full variable domain reads ETGVTQSPTHLIKTRGQQVTLRCSSQSGHNTVSWYQQALGQGPQFIFQYYREEENGRGNFPPRFSGLQFPNYSSELNVNALELDDSALYLCASSLAETGANEKLFFGSGTQLSVL.

The chain carries TRBV28 and TRBJ1-3; 10 bases align to TRBD1. This CDR3 contains 15 residues. The V segment lost 4 bases and the J segment 8 bases; nucleotides outside the gene matches: 8. CDR1 and CDR2 (germline): MDHEN, SYDVKM. The CDR3 is CASSSPGQGTDTIYF. CDR3 nucleotides: TGTGCCAGCAGTTCACCGGGACAGGGGACGGACACCATATATTTT.

The chain is built from TRBV19 and TRBJ2-1; D tentatively reads TRBD1 or TRBD2 (5 bases each). V gave up 4 bases and J gave up 7 bases, with 23 bases separating them. The length of the CDR3 is 17 residues. Germline CDR1 reads LNHDA; CDR2 reads SQIVND (reference sequence). CDR3 bases: TGTGCCAGTAGTACAGGGACGAACCCGAGGACTGCAAATGAGCAGTTCTTC. Translated: CASSTGTNPRTANEQFF.

This clone came up once. The rearrangement links TRBV7-3 to TRBJ2-3; 8 nucleotides line up with TRBD1. The CDR3 runs 15 residues. V was pared by 5 bases and J by 4 bases, with 8 bases of the junction left unmatched. Germline values: CDR1 SGHTA, CDR2 FQGTGA. CDR3 in DNA: TGTGCCAGCAGCAAAGGACAGGGACGAGCAGATACGCAGTATTTT. It is translated as CASSKGQGRADTQYF.

The V gene is TRBV19, the J gene TRBJ2-7; tentatively, D is TRBD1 or TRBD2 (5 bases each). Trimming removed 10 bases at V and 5 bases at J, with 15 bases between. CDR1 is LNHDA and CDR2 is SQIVND in the germline V gene (reference sequence). The CDR3 totals 12 residues. In DNA form, the CDR3 reads TGTGCCACCTCGGGACCTGGTAACGAGCAGTACTTC. It is translated as CATSGPGNEQYF.

The chain has TRBV18 and TRBJ1-3; D might be TRBD1 (6 bases). With 4 bases removed from V and 4 bases from J, the gap between germline ends came to 14 bases. Germline CDR1 is KGHSH and CDR2 is LQKENI. The CDR3 contains 15 residues. This chain's CDR3 is CASSRTGRSGNTIYF. The CDR3 coding sequence is TGTGCCAGCTCACGAACAGGGCGCTCAGGAAACACCATATATTTT.